These T cell receptor beta chains were read from a single sample in a study of blood T cell repertoires in COVID-19. TCRdb keeps only in-frame clones here, not all; method: immunoSEQ multiplex PCR. Of 300,000 to 450,000 clones detected, roughly 90% appear once; the ten largest clones hold approximately 1%. Sample: PBMCs or T cells enriched from blood (not recorded which). The receptors were sampled from a woman aged 25 to 39 who had been exposed to COVID-19. Each CDR3 is given with its conserved first and last residue. The order of the fields is clone size, J gene, D gene, V gene, CDR3 protein, CDR3 DNA. A D gene is named only where the DNA matches it firmly. For some rows the clone size is stated as once, few or many, or as a class when expanded; others skip it.

>.|TRBJ1-2|.|TRBV29-1
CSVEGTPVEGYTF
TGCAGCGTTGAAGGGACTCCGGTTGAGGGCTACACCTTC
>.|TRBJ2-3|.|TRBV10-1
CASSPGHPGADTQYF
TGCGCCAGCAGCCCGGGACACCCCGGAGCAGATACGCAGTATTTT
>.|TRBJ1-2|TRBD1|TRBV7-9
CASRKNLGQAEGGYTF
TGTGCCAGCAGGAAAAATCTAGGACAGGCAGAGGGTGGCTACACCTTC
>.|TRBJ2-3|TRBD2|TRBV7-3
CASSSAGLVVPDTQYF
TGTGCCAGCAGCTCCGCGGGACTAGTGGTGCCAGATACGCAGTATTTT
>.|TRBJ2-1|TRBD2|TRBV7-8
CASSLQLAGAYNEQFF
TGTGCCAGCAGCTTACAACTAGCGGGGGCTTACAATGAGCAGTTCTTC
>.|TRBJ2-1|TRBD2|TRBV20-1
CSASLGLAGNNEQFF
TGCAGTGCTAGTTTGGGACTAGCGGGAAACAATGAGCAGTTCTTC
>.|TRBJ1-5|.|TRBV28
CASSPDSNQPQHF
TGTGCCAGCAGTCCAGATAGCAATCAGCCCCAGCATTTT
>once|TRBJ2-7|TRBD2|TRBV10-3
CAISLGLAGTSEQYF
TGTGCCATCAGCTTGGGACTAGCGGGAACCTCTGAGCAGTACTTC
>.|TRBJ2-5|TRBD2|TRBV9
CASTAGGSETQYF
TGTGCCAGCACAGCGGGAGGGAGTGAGACCCAGTACTTC
>.|TRBJ2-7|.|TRBV7-9
CASSSTGESYEQYF
TGTGCCAGCAGCTCCACAGGAGAGTCCTACGAGCAGTACTTC
>.|TRBJ1-5|TRBD1|TRBV28
CASSPANTGTGGQPQHF
TGTGCCAGCAGTCCAGCAAATACAGGGACAGGGGGTCAGCCCCAGCATTTT
>.|TRBJ1-2|TRBD1|TRBV30
CAWSPGQGGYGYTF
TGTGCCTGGAGTCCTGGACAGGGAGGGTATGGCTACACCTTC
>.|TRBJ2-7|TRBD2|TRBV11-2
CASSSSGGLYEQYF
TGTGCCAGCAGCTCATCGGGAGGATTGTACGAGCAGTACTTC
>.|TRBJ2-7|.|TRBV27
CASRDISYEQYF
TGTGCCAGCAGGGACATTTCCTACGAGCAGTACTTC
>.|TRBJ2-5|TRBD2|TRBV27
CASSSWQGGQETQYF
TGTGCCAGCAGCAGTTGGCAGGGAGGGCAGGAGACCCAGTACTTC
>.|TRBJ1-5|TRBD1|TRBV29-1
CSVRQGGGNQPQHF
TGCAGCGTAAGACAGGGGGGGGGCAATCAGCCCCAGCATTTT
>few|TRBJ1-4|.|TRBV5-5
CASSTGDYEKLFF
TGTGCCAGCAGCACGGGGGATTATGAAAAACTGTTTTTT
>.|TRBJ1-2|.|TRBV19
CASSFGLLGGYTF
TGTGCCAGTAGTTTCGGGTTATTGGGTGGCTACACCTTC
>.|TRBJ2-3|TRBD1|TRBV7-3
CASRRTGTDTQYF
TGTGCCAGCAGGAGGACAGGGACAGATACGCAGTATTTT
>.|TRBJ2-1|.|TRBV5-5
CASSLGAGVNEQFF
TGTGCCAGCAGCTTAGGCGCAGGGGTCAATGAGCAGTTCTTC
>once|TRBJ2-7|TRBD1|TRBV6-5
CASSYSPGQGYEQYF
TGTGCCAGCAGTTACTCGCCGGGACAGGGCTACGAGCAGTACTTC
>.|TRBJ2-7|TRBD1|TRBV3-1/TRBV3-2
CASSQADRGPDEQYF
TGTGCCAGCAGCCAAGCTGACAGGGGGCCCGACGAGCAGTACTTC
>.|TRBJ2-7|TRBD2|TRBV3-1/TRBV3-2
CASSQALGEGYEQYF
TGTGCCAGCAGCCAAGCCTTAGGGGAGGGTTACGAGCAGTACTTC
>.|TRBJ2-4|TRBD2|TRBV6-1
CASSVPLAGGSYGKNIQYF
TGTGCCAGCAGTGTCCCACTAGCGGGAGGCTCCTATGGCAAAAACATTCAGTACTTC
>.|TRBJ1-5|.|TRBV12-3/TRBV12-4
CASRDTVNQPQHF
TGTGCCAGCAGAGACACAGTGAATCAGCCCCAGCATTTT
>.|TRBJ1-4|TRBD1|TRBV27
CASSLGQGGEKLFF
TGTGCCAGCAGTTTGGGACAGGGGGGTGAAAAACTGTTTTTT
>.|TRBJ2-3|TRBD2|TRBV30
CAWSSTSGRSQDTQYF
TGTGCCTGGAGTTCGACTAGCGGGAGAAGTCAAGATACGCAGTATTTT
>.|TRBJ1-2|.|TRBV3-1/TRBV3-2
CASSQAGGDGYTF
TGTGCCAGCAGCCAAGCTGGGGGCGATGGCTACACCTTC
>.|TRBJ1-2|TRBD1|TRBV7-9
CASSSYRGSAYGYTF
TGTGCCAGCAGCTCTTACAGGGGAAGTGCCTATGGCTACACCTTC
>once|TRBJ1-3|.|TRBV28
CASSLIRQGRATIYF
TGTGCCAGCAGTTTAATTCGGCAGGGCCGGGCCACCATATATTTT
>.|TRBJ2-4|.|TRBV6-1
CASSEGGPLRNIQYF
TGTGCCAGCAGTGAAGGGGGGCCCCTGCGAAACATTCAGTACTTC
>.|TRBJ2-2|TRBD1|TRBV7-3
CASSLSGTGDFRELFF
TGTGCCAGCAGCTTGTCTGGGACAGGGGATTTTCGGGAGCTGTTTTTT
>.|TRBJ2-3|.|TRBV6-4
CASSPQGGAGTDTQYF
TGTGCCAGCAGCCCCCAGGGGGGAGCTGGCACAGATACGCAGTATTTT
>few|TRBJ1-6|.|TRBV6-5
CASSYTESYNSPLHF
TGTGCCAGCAGTTACACAGAGTCCTATAATTCACCCCTCCACTTT
>.|TRBJ1-1|.|TRBV4-1
CASSQGGFAEAFF
TGCGCCAGCAGCCAGGGGGGGTTCGCTGAAGCTTTCTTT
>.|TRBJ2-5|TRBD1|TRBV5-1
CASSISGTGTEETQYF
TGCGCCAGCAGCATATCCGGGACAGGGACAGAGGAGACCCAGTACTTC
>.|TRBJ2-4|TRBD1|TRBV19
CASSIHPPRQGRDKNIQYF
TGTGCCAGTAGTATACACCCGCCGCGACAGGGTCGGGACAAAAACATTCAGTACTTC
>.|TRBJ2-1|TRBD2|TRBV11-2
CASYSGRGSSYNEQFF
TGTGCCAGTTATAGCGGGAGGGGGAGCTCCTACAATGAGCAGTTCTTC
>.|TRBJ2-7|TRBD1|TRBV12-5
CASGLRPGGYEQYF
TGTGCTAGTGGTTTGCGTCCAGGGGGCTACGAGCAGTACTTC
>.|TRBJ1-1|TRBD1|TRBV19
CASSPGTGGSSLAFF
TGTGCCAGTAGTCCCGGGACAGGGGGCTCCTCGTTGGCTTTCTTT
>.|TRBJ1-4|TRBD1|TRBV28
CASRTRAQGRGEAQKLFF
TGTGCCAGCAGGACCCGAGCACAGGGGCGGGGGGAAGCCCAAAAACTGTTTTTT